Following are 32 T cell receptor beta chains from one sample sequenced in a study of blood T cells in healthy people across ages. A second PCR of 7 to 11 cycles used a sample-barcoded 5' primer and a J-beta primer mix. Using its own MiXCR run on the 5' RACE reads, TCRdb lists one record per CDR3 protein. This sample carries roughly 550,000 distinct CDR3 sequences, approximately 25% of them seen once, and the ten largest clones take approximately 10%. This same sample was also part of a study on T cells of mothers and their children.

The specimen sequenced was blood. The receptors shown here come from a boy aged 5-17 years in good health.

The chain is built from TRBV7-9 and TRBJ2-5; D is possibly TRBD1 (6 bases). CDR1 SEHNR and CDR2 FQNEAQ come from the germline V gene (reference sequence). V was cut by 5 bases and J by 5 bases, with 18 bases left in between. CDR3 size: 15 residues. The CDR3 nucleotides read TGTGCCAGCAGCCAAGGGGACATCGCTGCCGAGACCCAGTACTTC. Protein: CASSQGDIAAETQYF. Based on the CDR3 plus reference TRBV7-9 and TRBJ2-5, the full variable domain is DTGVSQNPRHKITKRGQNVTFRCDPISEHNRLYWYRQTLGQGPEFLTYFQNEAQLEKSRLLSDRFSAERPKGSFSTLEIQRTEQGDSAMYLCASSQGDIAAETQYFGPGTRLLVL.

This clonotype was observed a few times. The chain combines TRBV29-1 with TRBJ1-2, with 7 bases fitting TRBD1. The CDR3 has 12 amino acids. CDR1 is SQVTM and CDR2 is ANQGSEA in the germline V gene. Trimming cost V 2 bases and J 4 bases; bases outside gene matches: 1. The CDR3 region has the DNA TGCAGCGTTGAAAGGACAGGCTATGGCTACACCTTC. Its protein product is CSVERTGYGYTF.

This clonotype was found once. V gene TRBV28 combines with J gene TRBJ2-5, with a possible D match to TRBD1 (5 bases). The J call is doubtful: the DNA matches TRBJ2-7 better. Germline V gives CDR1 MDHEN, CDR2 SYDVKM. The CDR3 extends over 15 amino acids. DNA of the CDR3: TGTGCCAGCAGTTTTCCCCTGACAGAAACCTACGAGCAGTACTTC. This codes for CASSFPLTETYEQYF.

V gene TRBV2 combines with J gene TRBJ2-1, with D unclear. Per the germline V gene, CDR1 is SNHLY and CDR2 is FYNNEI. Trimming cost V 7 bases and J 5 bases, with 18 bases left between them. The CDR3 runs to 15 residues. The CDR3 DNA reads TGTGCCAGCACTCTTCCCAGTTCAGACAACAATGAGCAGTTCTTC. It codes for CASTLPSSDNNEQFF.

This clonotype was found many times. This rearrangement joins TRBV28 to TRBJ2-1; D call uncertain. Matching the DNA end better, TRBJ2-7 makes the J call doubtful. Germline V gene lookup returns CDR1 MDHEN and CDR2 SYDVKM. CDR3 length equals 13 residues. The CDR3 is CASSFGKNYEQYF. CDR3 DNA sequence: TGTGCCAGCAGTTTCGGCAAAAACTACGAGCAGTACTTC.

This chain joins TRBV20-1 and TRBJ1-6; no reliable D call. There are 13 residues in the CDR3. Germline CDR1 DFQATT, CDR2 SNEGSKA (reference sequence). Trimming removed 6 bases at V and 11 bases at J, with 17 bases between. CDR3 sequence: CSAIKQGLTPLHF. DNA for the CDR3: TGCAGTGCCATTAAGCAAGGGCTGACACCCCTCCACTTT.

This clonotype was counted many times. J is TRBJ2-5 and V is TRBV6-2 or TRBV6-3; TRBD1 matches 7 bases. CDR3 length: 13 residues. The germline CDR1 and CDR2 sequences are MNHEY and SVGEGT. V lost 0 bases, J lost 5 bases, and 0 bases stayed unmatched. In DNA, the CDR3 is TGTGCCAGCAGTTACTCGGACAGGGAGACCCAGTACTTC. Its protein product is CASSYSDRETQYF.

The V gene is TRBV19, the J gene TRBJ1-1; 10 bases fit TRBD1. In germline, CDR1 is LNHDA, CDR2 SQIVND (reference sequence). The CDR3 runs to 13 residues. After removal of 7 bases from V and 5 bases from J, the junction contained 4 bases not matched to a gene. The CDR3 loop is CASKGTGVTEAFF. CDR3 nucleotide sequence: TGTGCCAGTAAGGGGACAGGGGTGACTGAAGCTTTCTTT. Supplemented by reference TRBV19 and TRBJ1-1, the full variable domain reads DGGITQSPKYLFRKEGQNVTLSCEQNLNHDAMYWYRQDPGQGLRLIYYSQIVNDFQKGDIAEGYSVSREKKESFPLTVTSAQKNPTAFYLCASKGTGVTEAFFGQGTRLTVV.

In this sample, this clonotype turned up a few times. The chain couples TRBV5-6 to TRBJ1-6; D ambiguous. V lost 0 bases and J lost 0, with 13 bases in between. This CDR3 spans 18 amino acids. The germline V gene has CDR1 SGHDT and CDR2 YYEEEE. Written as DNA, the CDR3 is TGTGCCAGCAGCTTGGGTCACGACTCGGGCTCCTATAATTCACCCCTCCACTTT. It translates to CASSLGHDSGSYNSPLHF. Full variable domain (outside the CDR3, taken from reference TRBV5-6 and TRBJ1-6): DAGVTQSPTHLIKTRGQQVTLRCSPKSGHDTVSWYQQALGQGPQFIFQYYEEEERQRGNFPDRFSGHQFPNYSSELNVNALLLGDSALYLCASSLGHDSGSYNSPLHFGNGTRLTVT.

The chain carries TRBV5-1 and TRBJ2-3; 10 bases are a match to TRBD2. V gave up 0 bases and J gave up 1 base; unmatched junction bases: 2. The CDR3 loop spans 16 amino acids. Per germline, CDR1 SGHRS and CDR2 YFSETQ. The CDR3 DNA is TGCGCCAGCAGCTTGGAAGCGGGGGGGCGCACAGATACGCAGTATTTT. Translating gives CASSLEAGGRTDTQYF.

This clonotype has only a few counts. The V call is TRBV29-1, the J call TRBJ2-3; D might be TRBD1 or TRBD2, each matching 6 bases. The V gene's germline CDR1 is SQVTM and CDR2 ANQGSEA. There are 15 residues in the CDR3. V gave up 3 bases and J gave up 4 bases, with 17 bases separating them. In DNA form, the CDR3 reads TGCAGCGTTGACCCCCGTGGGGGGCGGGCAGATACGCAGTATTTT. Its translation: CSVDPRGGRADTQYF.

V usage is TRBV15 and J usage is TRBJ2-2, with D possibly being TRBD2 (6 bases). The CDR3 loop spans 13 amino acids. Trimming took off 3 bases at V and 6 bases at J, with 8 bases between the two ends. Looked up from germline, CDR1 is LNHNV and CDR2 is YYDKDF (reference sequence). The CDR3 nucleotides are TGTGCCACCAGCAGCGGAGGGGCCGGGGAGCTGTTTTTT. Amino acids: CATSSGGAGELFF.

CDR3 sequence: CATSEGGTPSTDTQYF. The CDR3 DNA reads TGTGCCACCAGTGAAGGGGGGACCCCCAGCACAGATACGCAGTATTTT. The chain is built from TRBV24-1 and TRBJ2-3; either TRBD1 or TRBD2 may fit D (6 bases each). Trimming took off 4 bases at V and 0 bases at J, with 13 bases between the two ends. CDR1 and CDR2 (germline): KGHDR, SFDVKD. This CDR3 is built from 16 residues.

Comments on this clonotype: A read error is likely, as this CDR3 ends without the conserved phenylalanine or tryptophan. The chain combines TRBV6-4 with TRBJ2-1, with D perhaps matching TRBD2 (5 bases). Germline loops: CDR1 MRHNA, CDR2 SNTAGT. The CDR3 extends over 13 amino acids. The CDR3 coding sequence is TGTGCCAGCAGTCCGGACTCCTTCAATGAGCAGTTCCTC. Its protein product is CASSPDSFNEQFL.

This clonotype was counted ten times or more. This chain uses TRBV5-1 with TRBJ2-5, with TRBD1 matching 7 bases. Per germline, CDR1 SGHRS and CDR2 YFSETQ. V gave up 0 bases and J gave up 5 bases; unmatched junction bases: 4. The CDR3 is 14 residues long. The CDR3 sequence is CASSLEGGGETQYF. The CDR3 region has the DNA TGCGCCAGCAGCTTGGAAGGGGGCGGCGAGACCCAGTACTTC.

A few counts support this clonotype. This may stem from a read error, because a much larger clone lies one nucleotide away. Given the absence of the conserved phenylalanine or tryptophan at the CDR3 end, a read error is likely. This chain links TRBV2 with TRBJ2-5; 7 bases line up with TRBD1. The CDR3 length is 13 residues. Trimming took 4 bases from V and 3 from J; bases not matched to a gene: 2. CDR1 is SNHLY and CDR2 is FYNNEI in the germline V gene. CDR3 nucleotides: TGTGCCAGCAGTGGGGACAGCAAAGAGACCCAGTACCTC. Encoded protein: CASSGDSKETQYL.

This clonotype was seen a handful of times. The chain joins TRBV24-1 to TRBJ2-5, with 7 bases matching TRBD2. Judging by the DNA end, TRBJ2-1 fits better; the J call may be wrong. The germline V gene encodes CDR1 KGHDR and CDR2 SFDVKD. CDR3 size: 14 residues. CDR3: CATSEHTAGFEQFF. Here the CDR3 DNA reads TGTGCCACCAGTGAACATACAGCGGGATTTGAGCAGTTCTTC.

A few counts support this clonotype. The V gene is TRBV29-1, the J gene TRBJ2-7; 7 bases match TRBD1. Looked up from germline, CDR1 is SQVTM and CDR2 is ANQGSEA. CDR3 size: 11 residues. V lost 6 bases, J lost 5 bases, and 4 bases stayed unmatched. The CDR3 region is CSVQGIDEQYF. Written as DNA, the CDR3 is TGCAGCGTACAGGGGATTGACGAGCAGTACTTC.

This chain joins TRBV18 and TRBJ2-2, with D hard to call. V shed 0 bases and J shed 1 base, with 3 bases lying between them. Looked up from germline, CDR1 is KGHSH and CDR2 is LQKENI. This CDR3 region has 14 residues. CDR3 coding DNA: TGTGCCAGCTCACCACCTCAGAACACCGGGGAGCTGTTTTTT. It specifies CASSPPQNTGELFF.

The J gene is TRBJ2-5, the V gene TRBV12-3 or TRBV12-4, with a weak D call TRBD2 (7 bases). The CDR3 consists of 14 residues. Trimming stripped 3 bases from V and 5 bases from J, with 13 bases between. CDR3 DNA sequence: TGTGCCAGCAGTTTCGGGGGGCCCCCGGAGACCCAGTACTTC. Translating it yields CASSFGGPPETQYF.

This clonotype was observed at least ten times. V usage is TRBV5-6 and J usage is TRBJ2-7; D call uncertain. Germline V gene lookup returns CDR1 SGHDT and CDR2 YYEEEE. The CDR3 has 12 amino acids. Trimming left V 4 bases short and J 2 bases short, with 7 bases between. CDR3 DNA: TGTGCCAGCAGCAATGAACCCTACGAGCAGTACTTC. This sequence encodes CASSNEPYEQYF.

Comment on this clonotype: The junction departs from the called germline gene at one end, perhaps through a read error. The CDR3 DNA reads TGTGCCAGCAGCCAACCCGGGACTCACAATGAGCAGATCTTC. This encodes CASSQPGTHNEQIF. V usage is TRBV4-2 and J usage is TRBJ2-1; D might be TRBD2 (6 bases). Germline values: CDR1 LGHNA, CDR2 YNFKEQ. The CDR3 length is 14 residues.

The chain employs TRBV6-5 and TRBJ2-7; D might be TRBD1 (6 bases). Germline V gene data show CDR1 as MNHEY and CDR2 as SVGAGI. The V gene lost 3 bases and the J gene lost 0 bases, with 12 bases spanning the gap. This CDR3 is built from 15 residues. CDR3 residues: CASSYTAGDSYEQYF. The DNA of the CDR3 is TGTGCCAGCAGTTATACGGCAGGGGACTCCTACGAGCAGTACTTC.

This clonotype was observed a few times. The chain joins TRBV6-6 to TRBJ1-3; D may be TRBD1 (6 bases). Germline V gene data show CDR1 as MNHNY and CDR2 as SVGAGI (reference sequence). The V end lost 6 bases, the J end lost 2 bases, and 11 bases lay between the germline ends. The CDR3 has 14 residues. The DNA of the CDR3 is TGTGCCAGCAGCCTGGGACAAACTGGAAACACCATATATTTT. It specifies CASSLGQTGNTIYF.

The sample holds a few counts of this clonotype. The chain couples TRBV6-2 or TRBV6-3 to TRBJ2-5; tentative D call: TRBD2 (6 bases). The tail of the sequence fits TRBJ2-1 better, so the J call may be wrong. The CDR3 contains 14 residues. The germline V gene has CDR1 MNHEY and CDR2 SVGEGT. The CDR3 DNA reads TGTGCCAGCGGTGTTGTACTAGCCATCAATGAGCAGTTCTTC. Its protein product is CASGVVLAINEQFF.

The rearrangement joins TRBV7-2 to TRBJ2-3; possibly TRBD1 for D (5 bases). CDR1 SGHTA and CDR2 FQGNSA come from the germline V gene. Trimming stripped 5 bases from V and 6 bases from J, with 21 bases between. The CDR3 totals 16 residues. The CDR3 coding sequence is TGTGCCAGCAGCCTAAACCCGGGCCCCAGGGCGGATACGCAGTATTTT. Translating it yields CASSLNPGPRADTQYF.

The chain has TRBV27 and TRBJ2-5; TRBD2 aligns across 8 bases. The end of the DNA aligns better with TRBJ2-1, so the J call may be wrong. The CDR3 consists of 18 residues. CDR1 is MNHEY, CDR2 SMNVEV, per germline (reference sequence). The CDR3: CASSSILTLSREGYEQFF. The CDR3 nucleotides read TGTGCCAGCAGTTCTATCCTCACTCTATCCCGGGAGGGCTATGAGCAGTTCTTC.

This clonotype has only a few counts. The chain couples TRBV7-9 to TRBJ2-7; D perhaps matches TRBD2 (7 bases). CDR1 is SEHNR and CDR2 is FQNEAQ in the germline V gene (reference sequence). V lost 1 base and J lost 3, with 13 bases in between. CDR3 size: 15 residues. The CDR3 is CASSLGGLAVYEQYF. The CDR3 DNA is TGTGCCAGCAGCTTAGGGGGGCTAGCGGTCTACGAGCAGTACTTC.

The chain links TRBV29-1 to TRBJ1-2; 11 bases align to TRBD1. The CDR3 runs to 13 residues. Trimming removed 5 bases from V and 2 bases from J; junction bases left unmatched: 1. Germline loops: CDR1 SQVTM, CDR2 ANQGSEA. This CDR3 reads CSVWTGGNYGYTF. CDR3 DNA sequence: TGCAGCGTTTGGACAGGGGGCAACTATGGCTACACCTTC.

The rearrangement uses TRBV13 and TRBJ2-1; 11 bases line up with TRBD2. The V gene end was trimmed by 4 bases and the J gene end by 5 bases; junction bases not matched to a gene: 10. Germline V gene data show CDR1 as PRHDT and CDR2 as FYEKMQ (reference sequence). The CDR3 is 17 residues long. The CDR3 sequence is CASSSLLLAGGNNEQFF. Here the CDR3 DNA reads TGTGCCAGCAGCTCTCTACTTCTAGCGGGAGGTAACAATGAGCAGTTCTTC.

This clonotype has more than one count but fewer than ten. This sequence may be a read error, since a much larger clone differs from it by one base. V gene TRBV7-8 combines with J gene TRBJ2-3; D gene unclear. Germline V gene data show CDR1 as SGHVS and CDR2 as FQNEAQ. CDR3 length: 16 residues. V lost 0 bases, J lost 0 bases, and 10 bases lay in between. This chain's CDR3 is CASSLADHTSTDTQYF. The CDR3 DNA sequence: TGTGCCAGCAGCTTAGCCGACCATACAAGCACAGATACGCAGTATTTT.

The rearrangement links TRBV24-1 to TRBJ2-1, with 11 bases identical to TRBD2. The junction had 4 bases not matched to a gene; V was cut back by 4 bases and J by 6 bases. This CDR3 region has 15 residues. The V gene's germline CDR1 is KGHDR and CDR2 SFDVKD. CDR3 amino acids: CATSDPSGGPNEQFF. CDR3 coding DNA: TGTGCCACCAGTGACCCTAGCGGGGGGCCCAATGAGCAGTTCTTC.